This T cell receptor beta chain was captured by sequencing in a study of spatial heterogeneity in lung cancer. Across the whole study: Samples were donated by 72 untreated early-stage non-small cell lung cancer patients. In cases with available follow-up PBMC samples, these were sequenced at a median of approximately 2 years after resection.

Indicated time point: blood at routine non-recurrence follow-up after resection. In this sample, this clonotype turned up many times. TCRdb independently ran MiXCR on the 5' RACE reads; one entry per CDR3 protein. In the table there are tens of thousands of distinct CDR3 sequences, roughly 9% of which are singletons. There are 16 residues in the CDR3. Trimming took 5 bases from V and 0 from J, leaving 11 bases between them. Germline V gene sequence: CDR1 LNHDA, CDR2 SQIVND (reference sequence). Here the sequenced sample was PBMCs, taken at follow-up. The chain combines TRBV19 with TRBJ2-6; unclear D gene. The clonotype originates from a female donor with early-stage non-small cell lung cancer. In DNA form, the CDR3 reads TGTGCCAGTAGTCCTCAGGCGCTCTCTGGGGCCAACGTCCTGACTTTC. This gives the protein CASSPQALSGANVLTF.